One T cell receptor beta chain is described in this entry. The antigen this receptor binds is unknown. No much larger clonotype is one base removed from it; base qualities were not supplied. Graves' hyperthyroidism was defined as stable when no progression to ophthalmopathy occurred over 18 months of follow-up. Hyperthyroidism patients were newly diagnosed, with disease duration under 2 months, and aged 18 to 65 years. Any patient with an uncontrolled infection, another autoimmune disease, pregnancy or lactation was excluded. Diagnoses relied on clinical symptoms, serum thyroxine and TRAb, thyroid ultrasound and orbital computed tomography. Total RNA was extracted using Trizol reagent, and RNA quality was assessed on an Agilent 2100 Bioanalyzer. Counted from cysteine to phenylalanine, this CDR3 has 15 amino acids. Only the CDR3 DNA is retained, 45 bases long and in frame from the first base. After removal of 5 bases from V and 2 bases from J, the junction retains 10 bases not matched to a gene. The CDR1 and CDR2 encoded by the germline V gene (reference sequence) are DFQATT and SNEGSKA.

These data originate in a study of T cells in Graves' hyperthyroidism and ophthalmopathy (dated by TCRdb to between 2019 and 2020). For the wider study: A discovery cohort of approximately 100 patients, 43 with Graves' ophthalmopathy and over 55 with stable Graves' hyperthyroidism, was used to find distinguishing TCR V-J signatures. Whether ophthalmopathy could be predicted prospectively was tested in an independent validation cohort made up of approximately 19 hyperthyroidism patients plus 17 patients who later progressed to ophthalmopathy. The paper reports TCR Vbeta CDR3 sequencing of some 140 peripheral blood samples: over 40 ophthalmopathy, roughly 80 hyperthyroidism and around 17 progressor patients. The 95 to 100 discovery patients were randomly divided into training and test sets at a 7:3 ratio. Once sampling was done, hyperthyroidism patients were given methimazole at a starting dose of 30 mg daily, whereas ophthalmopathy patients were given high-dose intravenous methylprednisolone. In addition, the study compared T-cell repertoires in thyroid tissue and in blood from a handful of Graves' hyperthyroidism patients. On the study overall, not on this receptor specifically: In validation, the model predicted progression to ophthalmopathy a median of about 6.5 months before onset, with roughly 70% sensitivity and about 72% specificity. Most expanded thyroid clonotypes (frequency above 0.001) were also detected in blood, a finding suggesting that blood repertoires may reflect thyroid immune responses. Sample size was not statistically predetermined, and blinding of investigators to group allocation was not performed. A model built on a 13 V-J signature distinguished ophthalmopathy from stable hyperthyroidism, reaching roughly 88% sensitivity and 81.08% specificity in cross-validation and 80%/75% in testing.

The TCR beta CDR3 regions were amplified from the RNA transcripts. For the first round of RT-PCR on the TCR CDR3, the HTBI primer set was used together with the Qiagen OneStep RT-PCR kit. The libraries were constructed in a second round of multiplex PCR and then size-selected and purified. Sequencing of the libraries was done on an Illumina HiSeq2000 using paired-end 100 bp reads. The study's processing was this. SOAPnuke was used to process the raw data, with reads discarded if the reads contained adapters or uncalled bases, had a mean Phred below 15, or lacked an exact constant-primer or identifier match. COPE v1.2.5 was used to merge the high-quality paired reads, and each unique nucleotide sequence was defined as a clonotype. Clonotypes were aligned to IMGT TRBV, TRBD and TRBJ reference segments using MiTCR v1.1. Analysis was restricted to V-J combinations with a frequency above 0.0001, which covered about 99% of repertoires. The TCS score was defined as the ratio of F50 (clonal expansion) to E x V (chaos), calculated using BLOSUM62-based TCRdist between CDR3 peptides within each V-J. Welch's t-statistics and random forest reduced 500 to 550 V-J features to under 15, which were used in a naive Bayes classifier (R e1071). TCRdb trimmed the raw reads at Q25, called clones with MiXCR and kept productive beta chains. CDR3 protein duplicates are merged, each entry listing the most common genes and DNA. In this record, the V and J calls reflect TCRdb's handling and not the investigators' own analysis. The sample table lists a few hundred thousand distinct CDR3 sequences, 46% of them with a count of one. The ten largest account for 8.2% of the sample.

The clonotype originates from a woman between 18 and 30 years old with Graves' hyperthyroidism. Donor details come from another sample of the same person, matched by shared clones. The sequencing input was peripheral blood or thyroid tissue (not recorded which). The sequence is built from TRBV20-1 and TRBJ2-7, with 9 junctional bases fitting TRBD1. The CDR3 amino acid sequence is: CSAYHGTGFAYEQYF. The sequenced DNA: TGCAGTGCTTACCACGGGACAGGGTTCGCCTACGAGCAGTACTTC.